Each of the 22 T cell receptor beta chains below was sequenced from the same sample in a study of T cell responses to AZD1222 COVID-19 vaccine. Sequenced by immunoSEQ multiplex PCR; TCRdb stores in-frame clones only, minus some. The sample shows under 150,000 clones, 80% to 95% of them seen only once. Specimen: peripheral blood, collected on day 0 of MenACWY control vaccination. These receptors were collected from an adult in good health.

The genes are TRBV6-5 and TRBJ2-7; TRBD1 matches 8 bases. Germline V gene sequence: CDR1 MNHEY, CDR2 SVGAGI. Trimming at V came to 10 bases and at J to 6 bases, leaving 11 bases not matched to a gene. The CDR3 consists of 13 residues. The CDR3: CATSPGQGGEQYF. The CDR3 bases are TGTGCCACCTCCCCTGGACAGGGTGGCGAGCAGTACTTC.

The table lists this clone with a few counts. The chain employs TRBV21-1 and TRBJ1-2. TRBV21-1 corresponds to a pseudogene. The CDR3 extends over 14 amino acids. The DNA of the CDR3 is TGTGCCAGCAGCAAAATCCGGGACAACTATGGCTACACCTTC. Its translation is CASSKIRDNYGYTF.

The V and J genes are TRBV27 and TRBJ2-5; 7 bases map to TRBD2. V lost 2 bases and J lost 3; bases outside the gene matches: 3. CDR3 length equals 14 residues. Germline V gene sequence: CDR1 MNHEY, CDR2 SMNVEV (reference sequence). CDR3 coding DNA: TGTGCCAGCAGTTTAGGCGGGAGAGAAGAGACCCAGTACTTC. Translation: CASSLGGREETQYF.

The rearrangement links TRBV28 to TRBJ1-6; D gene unclear. CDR1 is MDHEN, CDR2 SYDVKM, per germline. Trimming removed 2 bases from V and 5 bases from J, with 7 bases in between. The CDR3 contains 14 residues. CDR3 nucleotide sequence: TGTGCCAGCAGTTTAGAACGGAATAATTCACCCCTCCACTTT. It is translated as CASSLERNNSPLHF.

The chain recombines TRBV28 with TRBJ1-5, with D maybe TRBD1 (5 bases). Germline CDR1 and CDR2: MDHEN and SYDVKM. This CDR3 comprises 14 residues. The V and J ends lost 5 bases and 3 bases respectively, with 11 bases between them. CDR3 sequence reads: CASSAGHTNQPQHF. CDR3 DNA sequence: TGTGCCAGCAGTGCAGGGCACACCAATCAGCCCCAGCATTTT. Full variable domain (outside the CDR3, taken from reference TRBV28 and TRBJ1-5): DVKVTQSSRYLVKRTGEKVFLECVQDMDHENMFWYRQDPGLGLRLIYFSYDVKMKEKGDIPEGYSVSREKKERFSLILESASTNQTSMYLCASSAGHTNQPQHFGDGTRLSIL.

The chain carries TRBV2 and TRBJ2-3, with TRBD1 as a possible D gene (6 bases). V was pared by 4 bases and J by 4 bases, with 18 bases between. This CDR3 comprises 16 residues. Germline CDR1 reads SNHLY; CDR2 reads FYNNEI. CDR3 sequence (DNA): TGTGCCAGCAGTGCGCAGGGGCGGGTTGCCGCAGATACGCAGTATTTT. Translating it yields CASSAQGRVAADTQYF.

This chain links TRBV25-1 with TRBJ2-7, with D unclear. The germline V and J ends were trimmed by 4 bases and 0 bases, with 10 bases remaining between them. The CDR3 is 14 residues long. Germline CDR1 reads MGHDK; CDR2 reads SYGVNS. The CDR3 DNA sequence: TGTGCCAGCAGTGTTGGACCCTACTCCTACGAGCAGTACTTC. The encoded protein is CASSVGPYSYEQYF.

V and J are TRBV7-8 and TRBJ2-7, with 8 nucleotides matching TRBD1. This CDR3 comprises 15 residues. V shed 7 bases and J 0 bases; nucleotides not matched to a gene: 8. Looked up from germline, CDR1 is SGHVS and CDR2 is FQNEAQ. The CDR3 DNA reads as TGTGCCAGCACTCCTCTGGGGACAGGCTCCTACGAGCAGTACTTC. This sequence encodes CASTPLGTGSYEQYF.

J is TRBJ2-7 and V is TRBV28, with 12 bases that match TRBD2. In germline, CDR1 is MDHEN, CDR2 SYDVKM. With 3 bases clipped from V and 0 bases from J, the junction kept 12 bases outside the gene matches. This CDR3 spans 19 amino acids. The CDR3 nucleotides read TGTGCCAGCAGTTTCCTCTGGCTAGCGGGAGGGTTAAGCTCCTACGAGCAGTACTTC. It translates to CASSFLWLAGGLSSYEQYF.

V is TRBV6-1 and J is TRBJ2-7; D uncertain. The V end lost 2 bases, the J end lost 2 bases, and 4 bases lay between the germline ends. The CDR3 sequence is 12 residues long. In germline, CDR1 is MNHNS, CDR2 SASEGT. The CDR3 DNA follows: TGTGCCAGCAGTGAACCCCCCTACGAGCAGTACTTC. Translated: CASSEPPYEQYF.

The chain has TRBV4-1 and TRBJ1-2; TRBD1 matches at 11 bases. The CDR3 contains 16 residues. Germline V gene lookup returns CDR1 MGHRA and CDR2 YSYEKL. Trimming took 2 bases from V and 6 from J; bases not matched to a gene: 8. CDR3 sequence (DNA): TGCGCCAGCAGCCAACTGGACAGGGGGCGTGGGGATGGCTACACCTTC. Amino acid sequence: CASSQLDRGRGDGYTF.

A few counts support this clone. The rearrangement links TRBV5-8 to TRBJ1-4, with 10 bases identical to TRBD1. V lost 3 bases, J lost 8 bases, and 7 bases stayed unmatched. CDR1 and CDR2 (germline): SGHTS, YDEGEE. The CDR3 is 15 residues long. The DNA of the CDR3 is TGTGCCAGCAGCTCCTTGACAGGGGGCGAGGAAAAACTGTTTTTT. As protein: CASSSLTGGEEKLFF.

This chain links TRBV6-1 with TRBJ2-1, with D tentatively TRBD1 or TRBD2 (5 bases each). CDR3 length equals 18 residues. V was pared by 3 bases and J by 0 bases, with 18 bases between. Looked up from germline, CDR1 is MNHNS and CDR2 is SASEGT. The DNA of the CDR3 is TGTGCCAGCAGTGATCGACGGGTGGGACGCCGCTCCTACAATGAGCAGTTCTTC. Protein: CASSDRRVGRRSYNEQFF.

The gene calls are TRBV9 and TRBJ2-2, with D maybe TRBD1 (6 bases). This CDR3 contains 16 residues. V lost 1 base to trimming and J lost 11 bases, with 21 bases between them. The germline CDR1 and CDR2 sequences are SGDLS and YYNGEE. CDR3 coding DNA: TGTGCCAGCAGCGTAAGGGGGTCCCTAACACCGGTAGAGCTGTTTTTT. This codes for CASSVRGSLTPVELFF. Based on the CDR3 plus reference TRBV9 and TRBJ2-2, the full variable domain is DSGVTQTPKHLITATGQRVTLRCSPRSGDLSVYWYQQSLDQGLQFLIQYYNGEERAKGNILERFSAQQFPDLHSELNLSSLELGDSALYFCASSVRGSLTPVELFFGEGSRLTVL.

This rearrangement joins TRBV12-3 or TRBV12-4 to TRBJ1-1; no definite D call. V shed 3 bases and J shed 6 bases, with 11 bases lying between them. This CDR3 spans 13 amino acids. CDR3 nucleotide sequence: TGTGCCAGCAGTTTCCAATACCAATCTGAAGCTTTCTTT. Its translation: CASSFQYQSEAFF.

The V gene is TRBV6-5, the J gene TRBJ1-2; 8 bases agree with TRBD1. The CDR3 is 14 amino acids. The trim removed 4 bases at V and 3 bases at J, leaving 4 bases unmatched. CDR1 and CDR2 from the germline V gene are MNHEY and SVGAGI. CDR3 protein: CASSSGGADYGYTF. DNA for the CDR3: TGTGCCAGCAGTTCAGGGGGCGCGGACTATGGCTACACCTTC.

V gene TRBV19 combines with J gene TRBJ1-5; the match to TRBD1 covers 10 bases. Trimming removed 6 bases from V and 3 bases from J; junction bases left unmatched: 5. CDR3 length equals 15 residues. Germline CDR1 reads LNHDA; CDR2 reads SQIVND (reference sequence). This chain's CDR3 is CASRRTGGNNQPQHF. CDR3 in DNA: TGTGCCAGTAGGCGGACAGGGGGTAACAATCAGCCCCAGCATTTT. Based on the CDR3 plus reference TRBV19 and TRBJ1-5, the full variable domain is DGGITQSPKYLFRKEGQNVTLSCEQNLNHDAMYWYRQDPGQGLRLIYYSQIVNDFQKGDIAEGYSVSREKKESFPLTVTSAQKNPTAFYLCASRRTGGNNQPQHFGDGTRLSIL.

The chain uses TRBV19 and TRBJ2-7, with D possibly TRBD2 on 6 matching bases. The germline gives CDR1 LNHDA, CDR2 SQIVND (reference sequence). The V gene lost 8 bases and the J gene lost 2 bases, with 22 bases spanning the gap. The length of the CDR3 is 16 residues. CDR3 in DNA: TGTGCCAGTTCCTTCGGGAGCAGCCTCGGGGCCTACGAGCAGTACTTC. This translates into CASSFGSSLGAYEQYF.

This chain connects TRBV29-1 to TRBJ1-1; 7 nucleotides line up with TRBD1. The CDR3 extends over 10 amino acids. V gave up 7 bases and J gave up 7 bases; unmatched junction bases: 3. The germline CDR1 and CDR2 sequences are SQVTM and ANQGSEA. CDR3 DNA: TGCAGCGCTGGGACAGTTGAAGCTTTCTTT. It translates to CSAGTVEAFF. The entire variable domain, with the rest obtained from reference TRBV29-1 and TRBJ1-1, is as follows: SAVISQKPSRDICQRGTSLTIQCQVDSQVTMMFWYRQQPGQSLTLIATANQGSEATYESGFVIDKFPISRPNLTFSTLTVSNMSPEDSSIYLCSAGTVEAFFGQGTRLTVV.

This chain joins TRBV7-3 and TRBJ1-1; unclear D gene. The CDR3 length is 13 residues. Germline V CDR1 and CDR2: SGHTA, FQGTGA. V shed 4 bases and J shed 1 base, with 7 bases lying between them. CDR3 in amino acids: CASSSRQNTEAFF. Here the CDR3 DNA reads TGTGCCAGCAGCTCACGACAGAACACTGAAGCTTTCTTT.

This chain links TRBV3-1 (or the pseudogene TRBV3-2) with TRBJ2-1; TRBD2 matches at 9 bases. The CDR3 is made up of 14 amino acids. V gave up 3 bases and J gave up 15 bases; unmatched junction bases: 12. Germline values: CDR1 LGHDT, CDR2 YNNKEL (reference sequence). The CDR3 DNA sequence: TGTGCCAGCAGCCAGGAATCTAGCGGGAACCCTGGGTTCTTC. Its translation is CASSQESSGNPGFF.

CDR3 residues: CASKTGGGYGYTF. DNA for the CDR3: TGTGCCAGCAAGACAGGGGGCGGCTATGGCTACACCTTC. The chain has TRBV12-3 or TRBV12-4 and TRBJ1-2; 10 bases align to TRBD1. After removal of 7 bases from V and 4 bases from J, the junction contained 3 bases not matched to a gene. The CDR3 spans 13 residues.